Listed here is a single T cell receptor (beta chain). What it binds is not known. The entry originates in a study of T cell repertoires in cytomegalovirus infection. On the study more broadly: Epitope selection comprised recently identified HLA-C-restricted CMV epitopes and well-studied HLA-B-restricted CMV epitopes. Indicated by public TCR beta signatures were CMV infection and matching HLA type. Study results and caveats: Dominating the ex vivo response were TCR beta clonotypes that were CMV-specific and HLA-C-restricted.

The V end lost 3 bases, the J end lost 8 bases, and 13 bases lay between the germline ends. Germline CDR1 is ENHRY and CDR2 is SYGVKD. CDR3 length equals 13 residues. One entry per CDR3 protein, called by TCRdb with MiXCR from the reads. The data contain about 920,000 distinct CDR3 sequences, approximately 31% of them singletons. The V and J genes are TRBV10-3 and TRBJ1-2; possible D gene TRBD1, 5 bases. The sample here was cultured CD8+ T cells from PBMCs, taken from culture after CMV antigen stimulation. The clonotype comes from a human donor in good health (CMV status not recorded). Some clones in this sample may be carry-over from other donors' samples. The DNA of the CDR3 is TGTGCCATCAGTGAAGTGGGGGGAAGGGGCTACACCTTC. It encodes CAISEVGGRGYTF.